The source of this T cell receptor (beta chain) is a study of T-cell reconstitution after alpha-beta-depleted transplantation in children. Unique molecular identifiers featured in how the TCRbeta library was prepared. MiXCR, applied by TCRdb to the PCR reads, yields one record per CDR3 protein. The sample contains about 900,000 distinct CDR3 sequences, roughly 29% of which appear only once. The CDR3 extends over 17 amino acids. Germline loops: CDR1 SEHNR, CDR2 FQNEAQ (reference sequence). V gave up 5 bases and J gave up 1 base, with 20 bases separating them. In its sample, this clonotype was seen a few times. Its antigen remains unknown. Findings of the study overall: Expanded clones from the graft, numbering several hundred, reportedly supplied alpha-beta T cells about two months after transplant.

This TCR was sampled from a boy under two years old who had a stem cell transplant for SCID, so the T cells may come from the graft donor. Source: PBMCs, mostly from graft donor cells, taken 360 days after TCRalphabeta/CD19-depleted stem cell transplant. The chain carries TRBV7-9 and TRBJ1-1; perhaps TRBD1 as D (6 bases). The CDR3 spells CASSRGDTQGKNTEAFF. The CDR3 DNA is TGTGCCAGCAGCCGGGGGGACACCCAAGGGAAGAACACTGAAGCTTTCTTT.